The rows below give T cell receptor beta chains drawn from one sample of a study of T-cell memory formation after mild COVID-19. TCRdb recomputed calls from the 5' RACE reads with MiXCR, one row per CDR3 protein. Of a few hundred thousand distinct CDR3 sequences listed, around 20% are singletons. Specimen: PBMCs or a T cell subset sorted from them (not recorded which). Receptors originate from a man aged 18 to 29 who had mild COVID-19 (a few samples of this study predate the infection). Cell type and time point are not known. Both conserved end residues are part of each CDR3. D genes are given only for firm matches. Part of the rows lack a size; the others show once, few, many or a class for expanded clones.

TGTGCCAGCAGTTCGCCGGGACAGGGTTCTTTCGAGCAGTACTTC	CASSSPGQGSFEQYF	TRBJ2-7	TRBD1	few	TRBV6-5
TGTGCCAGCAGCTTAGGGCGTCTGCCCACAGATACGCAGTATTTT	CASSLGRLPTDTQYF	TRBJ2-3	.	.	TRBV7-9
TGTGCCAGCAGCCCTTGGAGGGTTAACACTGAAGCTTTCTTT	CASSPWRVNTEAFF	TRBJ1-1	.	.	TRBV7-2
TGCGCCAGCAGCTCGGGGCCAGCGGGGGACAACACAGATACGCAGTATTTT	CASSSGPAGDNTDTQYF	TRBJ2-3	TRBD2	few	TRBV5-1
TGTGCCAGCAGTTTGTCGAGTTACTATGGCTACACCTTC	CASSLSSYYGYTF	TRBJ1-2	.	.	TRBV28
TGCAGCGTATGGACAGGGGTGGGAGGCTACACCTTC	CSVWTGVGGYTF	TRBJ1-2	TRBD1	.	TRBV29-1
TGTGCCAGCAGCTTGACAGGGAAGGGCTACGAGCAGTACTTC	CASSLTGKGYEQYF	TRBJ2-7	TRBD1	few	TRBV7-2
TGTGCCAGCTCGGACTCACCCCACACCGGGGAGCTGTTTTTT	CASSDSPHTGELFF	TRBJ2-2	.	few	TRBV7-6
TGTGCCAGCAGCTCCCGTGGGGGGGCCGATGAAGCTTTCTTT	CASSSRGGADEAFF	TRBJ1-1	.	few	TRBV7-2
TGTGCCAGCAGTCCGTCTCGGGACACTTTCACAGATACGCAGTATTTT	CASSPSRDTFTDTQYF	TRBJ2-3	.	.	TRBV28
TGTGCCAGCAGCCCCGCTGGCAGGTCTGAGACCCAGTACTTC	CASSPAGRSETQYF	TRBJ2-5	.	.	TRBV7-9
TGTGCCAGCAGTTCCCCGGGGGGGGTGGAAGATACGCAGTATTTT	CASSSPGGVEDTQYF	TRBJ2-3	TRBD2	few	TRBV12-3/TRBV12-4
TGTGCCAGCAGTTTTTCAGGGCAAAATCAGCCCCAGCATTTT	CASSFSGQNQPQHF	TRBJ1-5	.	.	TRBV12-3/TRBV12-4
TGTGCCAGCAGTTACTCCGGGGGCTATGAAAAACTGTTTTTT	CASSYSGGYEKLFF	TRBJ1-4	.	few	TRBV6-5
TGCGCCAGCAGGCCAGGGGGCCGTGGAGAGACCCAGTACTTC	CASRPGGRGETQYF	TRBJ2-5	TRBD1	.	TRBV4-1
TGTGCCAGCAGCTTTGGACGAGAAGCTAACTATGGCTACACCTTC	CASSFGREANYGYTF	TRBJ1-2	.	.	TRBV7-8
TGCAGCGTGGGGTATTTGACTCCGGGCGAGCAGTACTTC	CSVGYLTPGEQYF	TRBJ2-7	.	many	TRBV29-1
TGTGCCAGCGCCCTGGACGGCAATCAGCCCCAGCATTTT	CASALDGNQPQHF	TRBJ1-5	.	few	TRBV7-9
TGTGCCAGCAGCCAAGACCTACCGGGATTTGCGGCAGAAGAGACCCAGTACTTC	CASSQDLPGFAAEETQYF	TRBJ2-5	.	few	TRBV3-1
TGCAGTGCTAGAGATCAGCCGGGACAGAACACCGGGGAGCTGTTTTTT	CSARDQPGQNTGELFF	TRBJ2-2	.	few	TRBV20-1
TGTGCCAGCAGCTTAGACGACCGGGACACCGGGGAGCTGTTTTTT	CASSLDDRDTGELFF	TRBJ2-2	.	few	TRBV7-2
TGTGCCAGCAGTACCGGGGCAGACTATGGCTACACCTTC	CASSTGADYGYTF	TRBJ1-2	.	.	TRBV6-6
TGCAGTGCTAGTACAGGGGACGACTACACCTTC	CSASTGDDYTF	TRBJ1-2	TRBD1	few	TRBV20-1
TGCGCCAGCAGCCAAGATAGCGGGGGGCTCACAGATACGCAGTATTTT	CASSQDSGGLTDTQYF	TRBJ2-3	TRBD2	many	TRBV4-3
TGCGCCAGCAGCCATGGACAGGCCTCCTACGAGCAGTACTTC	CASSHGQASYEQYF	TRBJ2-7	TRBD1	.	TRBV4-3
TGTGCCAGCAGTTTTCCGGGGGGCCGAAAAGATACGCAGTATTTT	CASSFPGGRKDTQYF	TRBJ2-3	.	few	TRBV12-3/TRBV12-4
TGCAGTGCTTGGGTTTCGAACACCGGGGAGCTGTTTTTT	CSAWVSNTGELFF	TRBJ2-2	.	few	TRBV20-1
TGTGCCTGGAGTGAACAGGTCGGCCAGGAAGCTTTCTTT	CAWSEQVGQEAFF	TRBJ1-1	.	few	TRBV30
TGTGCCAGCAGCTTAGGGGTTAGCTCCTACAATGAGCAGTTCTTC	CASSLGVSSYNEQFF	TRBJ2-1	.	.	TRBV7-3
TGTGCCAGCAGTCTAGCGGGGGGGCCATGGAATGAGCAGTTCTTC	CASSLAGGPWNEQFF	TRBJ2-1	TRBD2	.	TRBV9
TGTGCCAGCAGAGGCATGAGGGGACCCTACAATGAGCAGTTCTTC	CASRGMRGPYNEQFF	TRBJ2-1	.	.	TRBV11-2